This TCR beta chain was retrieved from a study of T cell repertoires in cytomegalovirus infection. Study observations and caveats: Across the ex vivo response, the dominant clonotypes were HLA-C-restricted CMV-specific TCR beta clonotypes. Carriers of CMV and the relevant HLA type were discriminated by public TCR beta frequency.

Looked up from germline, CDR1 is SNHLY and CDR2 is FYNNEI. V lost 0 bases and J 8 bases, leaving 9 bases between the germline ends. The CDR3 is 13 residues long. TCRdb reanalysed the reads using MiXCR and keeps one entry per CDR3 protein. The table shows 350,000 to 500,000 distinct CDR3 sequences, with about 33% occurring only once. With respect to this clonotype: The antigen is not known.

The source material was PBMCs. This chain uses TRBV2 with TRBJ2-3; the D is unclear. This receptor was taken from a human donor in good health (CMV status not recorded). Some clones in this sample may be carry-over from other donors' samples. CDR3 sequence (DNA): TGTGCCAGCAGTGAAGCGCTGGCGAGTACGCAGTATTTT. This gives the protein CASSEALASTQYF.